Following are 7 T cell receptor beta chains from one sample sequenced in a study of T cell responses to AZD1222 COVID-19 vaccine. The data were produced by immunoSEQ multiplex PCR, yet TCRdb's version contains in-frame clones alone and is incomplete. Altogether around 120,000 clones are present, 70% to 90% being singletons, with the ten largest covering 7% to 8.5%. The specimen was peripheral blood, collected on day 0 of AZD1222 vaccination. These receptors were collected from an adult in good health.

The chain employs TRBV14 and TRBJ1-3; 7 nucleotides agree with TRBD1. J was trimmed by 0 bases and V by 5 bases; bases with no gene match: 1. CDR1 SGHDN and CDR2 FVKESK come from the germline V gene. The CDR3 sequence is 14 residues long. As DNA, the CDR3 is TGTGCCAGCAGCTGGGACAGCTCTGGAAACACCATATATTTT. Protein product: CASSWDSSGNTIYF.

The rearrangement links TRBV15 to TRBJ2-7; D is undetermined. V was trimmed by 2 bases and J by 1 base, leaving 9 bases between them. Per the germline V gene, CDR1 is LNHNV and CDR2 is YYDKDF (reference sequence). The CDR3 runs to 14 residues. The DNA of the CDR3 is TGTGCCACCAGCAGACCGGAAACGTCCTACGAGCAGTACTTC. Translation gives CATSRPETSYEQYF.

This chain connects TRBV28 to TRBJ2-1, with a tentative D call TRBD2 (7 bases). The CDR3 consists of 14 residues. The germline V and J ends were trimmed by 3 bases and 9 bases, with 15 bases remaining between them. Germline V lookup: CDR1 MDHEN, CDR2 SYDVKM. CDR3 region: CASSLAGGPGEQFF. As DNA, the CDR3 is TGTGCCAGCAGTTTGGCCGGGGGGCCGGGTGAGCAGTTCTTC.

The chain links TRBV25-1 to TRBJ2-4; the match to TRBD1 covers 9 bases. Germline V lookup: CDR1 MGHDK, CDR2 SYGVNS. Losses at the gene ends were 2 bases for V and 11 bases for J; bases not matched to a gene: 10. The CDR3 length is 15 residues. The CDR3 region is CASSERQGVRNVQYF. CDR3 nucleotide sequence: TGTGCCAGCAGTGAACGACAGGGGGTACGGAACGTTCAGTACTTC.

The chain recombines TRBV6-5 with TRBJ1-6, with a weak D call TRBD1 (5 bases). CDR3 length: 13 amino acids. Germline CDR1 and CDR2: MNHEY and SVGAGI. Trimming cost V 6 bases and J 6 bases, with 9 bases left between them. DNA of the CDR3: TGTGCCAGCAGGACAGACCTTAATTCACCCCTCCACTTT. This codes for CASRTDLNSPLHF.

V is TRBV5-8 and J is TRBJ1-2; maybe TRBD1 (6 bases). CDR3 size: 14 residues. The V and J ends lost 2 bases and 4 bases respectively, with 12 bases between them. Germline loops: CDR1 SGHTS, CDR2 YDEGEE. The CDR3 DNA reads TGTGCCAGCAGCTTAGGTGGACAGATCTATGGCTACACCTTC. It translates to CASSLGGQIYGYTF.

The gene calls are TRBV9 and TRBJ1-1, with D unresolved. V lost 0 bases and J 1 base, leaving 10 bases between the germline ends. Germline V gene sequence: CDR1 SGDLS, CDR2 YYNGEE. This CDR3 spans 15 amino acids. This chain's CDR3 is CASSVAPTTNTEAFF. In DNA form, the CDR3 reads TGTGCCAGCAGCGTAGCACCGACGACGAACACTGAAGCTTTCTTT.